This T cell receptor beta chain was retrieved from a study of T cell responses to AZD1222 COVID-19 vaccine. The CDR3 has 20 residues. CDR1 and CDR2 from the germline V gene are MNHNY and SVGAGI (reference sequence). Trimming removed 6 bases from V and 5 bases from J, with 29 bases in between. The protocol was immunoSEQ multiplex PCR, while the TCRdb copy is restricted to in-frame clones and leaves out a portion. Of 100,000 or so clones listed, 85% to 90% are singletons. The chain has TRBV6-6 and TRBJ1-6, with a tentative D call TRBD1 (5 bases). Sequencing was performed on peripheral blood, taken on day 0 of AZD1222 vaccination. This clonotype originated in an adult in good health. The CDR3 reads CASSQRDSAPRPLDNSPLHF. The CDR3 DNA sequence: TGTGCCAGCAGCCAAAGAGACAGTGCGCCTAGACCTCTCGATAATTCACCCCTCCACTTT.